The next 25 T cell receptor beta chains were all read from a single sample in a study of T cell repertoires in cytomegalovirus infection. From the reads, TCRdb called clonotypes with MiXCR, one entry per CDR3 protein. The profile shows about 890,000 distinct CDR3 sequences, 30% to 40% of them singletons. Antigen specificity for these receptors is unknown. The sample in question was cultured CD8+ T cells from PBMCs, obtained from culture after CMV antigen stimulation. The receptors derive from a human donor in good health (CMV status not recorded). Some clones in this sample may be carry-over from other donors' samples.

The chain couples TRBV7-6 to TRBJ2-1; 8 positions agree with TRBD2. The CDR3 totals 17 residues. The germline V gene encodes CDR1 SGHVS and CDR2 FNYEAQ. V lost 5 bases and J lost 8; bases outside the gene matches: 17. The CDR3 here is CASSPGGSGGPKDEQFF. The CDR3 DNA reads as TGTGCCAGCAGCCCAGGAGGGTCGGGGGGGCCTAAGGATGAGCAGTTCTTC.

This clonotype was observed a few times. The chain links TRBV7-6 to TRBJ1-1, with 9 bases identical to TRBD1. The CDR3 is 15 residues long. Germline loops: CDR1 SGHVS, CDR2 FNYEAQ. V lost 1 base to trimming and J lost 6 bases; unmatched junction nucleotides: 6. The CDR3 protein is CASSLVTGGASEAFF. CDR3 coding DNA: TGTGCCAGCAGCTTAGTTACAGGGGGCGCGTCTGAAGCTTTCTTT.

This chain connects TRBV12-3 or TRBV12-4 to TRBJ1-1; no clear D gene. CDR3 length: 16 residues. V lost 6 bases to trimming and J lost 0 bases, with 17 bases between them. The CDR3 protein is CASRPPYGTLNTEAFF. CDR3 nucleotide sequence: TGTGCCAGCAGACCCCCGTACGGTACCTTGAACACTGAAGCTTTCTTT.

This chain uses TRBV6-1 with TRBJ1-4; D is perhaps TRBD1 (5 bases). Germline values: CDR1 MNHNS, CDR2 SASEGT. Trimming took 6 bases from V and 8 from J, leaving 13 bases between them. This CDR3 region has 13 residues. DNA for the CDR3: TGTGCCAGCAGCGTTCGGGACGAAGAAAAACTGTTTTTT. Encoded protein: CASSVRDEEKLFF.

The chain couples TRBV19 to TRBJ1-2; D gene uncertain. Germline-derived CDR1 and CDR2 are LNHDA and SQIVND (reference sequence). Trimming removed 7 bases from V and 3 bases from J, with 9 bases in between. The CDR3 length is 12 residues. CDR3 region: CASTGFYYGYTF. The CDR3 region has the DNA TGTGCCAGTACGGGGTTTTACTATGGCTACACCTTC.

This chain uses TRBV27 with TRBJ2-5; unclear D gene. The CDR3 consists of 13 residues. CDR1 is MNHEY, CDR2 SMNVEV, per germline (reference sequence). The V end lost 2 bases, the J end lost 0 bases, and 4 bases lay between the germline ends. CDR3 nucleotides: TGTGCCAGCAGTTTAAGGAACCAAGAGACCCAGTACTTC. Amino acids: CASSLRNQETQYF.

This clonotype was seen many times. V is TRBV19 and J is TRBJ1-1; tentatively, D is TRBD1 (5 bases). The CDR3 totals 14 residues. CDR1 and CDR2 from the germline V gene are LNHDA and SQIVND (reference sequence). Trimming left V 6 bases short and J 1 base short, with 12 bases between. CDR3 region: CASSWDEENTEAFF. Written as DNA, the CDR3 is TGTGCCAGTAGCTGGGACGAGGAGAACACTGAAGCTTTCTTT.

V usage is TRBV12-3 or TRBV12-4 and J usage is TRBJ2-1; 7 bases fit TRBD1. This CDR3 has 15 amino acids. Trimming cost V 7 bases and J 1 base; bases outside gene matches: 7. This CDR3 is CASISTGESYNEQFF. As DNA, the CDR3 is TGTGCCAGCATTAGTACAGGGGAATCCTACAATGAGCAGTTCTTC.

The V and J genes are TRBV3-1 and TRBJ1-2; D remains unclear. V was cut by 3 bases and J by 2 bases, with 13 bases left in between. CDR3 size: 15 residues. Germline V gene data show CDR1 as LGHDT and CDR2 as YNNKEL (reference sequence). CDR3 residues: CASSHGSGGNYGYTF. DNA for the CDR3: TGTGCCAGCAGCCACGGATCAGGAGGCAACTATGGCTACACCTTC.

This clonotype was recorded a few times. This chain connects TRBV7-9 to TRBJ1-1, with unresolved D. The CDR3 covers 12 residues. V was pared by 7 bases and J by 4 bases, with 10 bases between. Germline CDR1 SEHNR, CDR2 FQNEAQ (reference sequence). In DNA, the CDR3 is TGTGCCAGCATACGGAGGAGCACTGAAGCTTTCTTT. Residues: CASIRRSTEAFF.

The V and J genes are TRBV20-1 and TRBJ1-1; perhaps TRBD1 as D (5 bases). Per the germline V gene, CDR1 is DFQATT and CDR2 is SNEGSKA (reference sequence). Trimming left V 8 bases short and J 4 bases short, with 14 bases between. The CDR3 has 12 amino acids. CDR3 bases: TGCAGTAACGAGACAGTCGCCACTGAAGCTTTCTTT. This codes for CSNETVATEAFF.

The gene calls are TRBV2 and TRBJ2-7; D perhaps matches TRBD2 (6 bases). Germline V gene data show CDR1 as SNHLY and CDR2 as FYNNEI. Between the trimmed V and J ends, which lost 6 bases and 4 bases, there was a span of 16 bases. CDR3 size: 14 residues. This CDR3 is CASRGGQRPYEQYV. In DNA, the CDR3 is TGTGCCAGCAGGGGAGGTCAGAGACCTTACGAGCAGTACGTC.

This clonotype was seen at least ten times. The chain uses TRBV25-1 and TRBJ2-3; 14 bases align to TRBD2. With 4 bases clipped from V and 5 bases from J, the junction kept 5 bases outside the gene matches. This CDR3 is 16 amino acids long. Germline V gene lookup returns CDR1 MGHDK and CDR2 SYGVNS. DNA of the CDR3: TGTGCCAGCAGTGGAGGGACTAGCGGGGGCCGAGATACGCAGTATTTT. Protein sequence: CASSGGTSGGRDTQYF.

This clonotype was observed many times. The chain employs TRBV12-3 or TRBV12-4 and TRBJ1-6; D is unclear. The CDR3 contains 14 residues. Between the trimmed V and J ends, which lost 3 bases and 3 bases, there was a span of 6 bases. The DNA of the CDR3 is TGTGCCAGCAGTTTGGAGAACTATAATTCACCCCTCCACTTT. Its translation is CASSLENYNSPLHF.

At least ten counts were recorded for this clonotype. This chain joins TRBV7-6 and TRBJ2-2; no reliable D call. Per germline, CDR1 SGHVS and CDR2 FNYEAQ. The CDR3 spans 17 residues. V lost 1 base to trimming and J lost 4 bases, with 16 bases between them. CDR3 loop: CASSLVGPAEFTGELFF. CDR3 DNA: TGTGCCAGCAGCTTAGTGGGCCCCGCTGAGTTCACCGGGGAGCTGTTTTTT.

Notes on this clonotype: This sequence may be a read error, since a much larger clone differs from it by one base. The chain recombines TRBV7-6 with TRBJ1-1, with D hard to call. Trimming stripped 9 bases from V and 0 bases from J, with 17 bases between. CDR3 length: 15 amino acids. Germline lookup yields CDR1 SGHVS and CDR2 FNYEAQ. CDR3 residues: CARSPLTGMNTEAFF. The CDR3 region has the DNA TGTGCCAGAAGCCCCCTGACCGGCATGAACACTGAAGCTTTCTTT.

This clonotype has a handful of counts. The chain uses TRBV5-4 and TRBJ1-1; D ambiguous. This CDR3 comprises 14 residues. Germline V gene sequence: CDR1 SGHNT, CDR2 YYREEE (reference sequence). Trimming took off 0 bases at V and 6 bases at J, with 12 bases between the two ends. CDR3 amino acids: CASSLEQSDSEAFF. DNA for the CDR3: TGTGCCAGCAGCTTGGAACAGTCCGACTCTGAAGCTTTCTTT.

The chain uses TRBV6-1 and TRBJ2-7, with TRBD2 matching over 9 bases. The V segment lost 1 base and the J segment 2 bases; nucleotides outside the gene matches: 3. Germline V CDR1 and CDR2: MNHNS, SASEGT. The length of the CDR3 is 15 residues. The CDR3 here is CASSEGGGGAYEQYF. The CDR3 DNA is TGTGCCAGCAGTGAAGGAGGCGGGGGGGCCTACGAGCAGTACTTC.

This clonotype was seen at least ten times. Here the CDR3 DNA reads TGTGCCAGCAGCTTAGAGACAGGGGTTCTTGGGACCCAGTACTTC. Its protein product is CASSLETGVLGTQYF. This chain connects TRBV7-2 to TRBJ2-5; 8 bases are shared with TRBD1. This CDR3 is 15 amino acids long. Per germline, CDR1 SGHTA and CDR2 FQGNSA. The V segment lost 1 base and the J segment 7 bases; nucleotides outside the gene matches: 8.

Concerning this clonotype itself: This may be a read error, as it is one base from a much larger clone. This chain joins TRBV28 and TRBJ1-6; 10 nucleotides align to TRBD1. The CDR3 loop spans 15 amino acids. CDR1 is MDHEN, CDR2 SYDVKM, per germline. This CDR3 reads CVSSPRDRGNSPLHF. CDR3 nucleotide sequence: TGTGTCAGCAGTCCGCGGGACAGGGGAAATTCACCCCTCCACTTT. The variable domain in full, completed from reference TRBV28 and TRBJ1-6, reads DVKVTQSSRYLVKRTGEKVFLECVQDMDHENMFWYRQDPGLGLRLIYFSYDVKMKEKGDIPEGYSVSREKKERFSLILESASTNQTSMYLCVSSPRDRGNSPLHFGNGTRLTVT.

V usage is TRBV27 and J usage is TRBJ2-7; D is unclear. The CDR3 has 13 amino acids. CDR1 is MNHEY, CDR2 SMNVEV, per germline (reference sequence). V gave up 2 bases and J gave up 5 bases, with 10 bases separating them. The CDR3 region has the DNA TGTGCCAGCAGTTTAACCCCGTTCGACGAGCAGTACGTC. Translated: CASSLTPFDEQYV.

This clonotype was seen at least ten times. This sequence joins TRBV7-6 and TRBJ2-3; 9 bases map to TRBD2. The germline V gene has CDR1 SGHVS and CDR2 FNYEAQ. V lost 0 bases and J lost 2; bases outside the gene matches: 3. The CDR3 is made up of 16 amino acids. This CDR3 is CASSLASGGHTDTQYF. The CDR3 DNA follows: TGTGCCAGCAGCTTAGCTAGCGGGGGCCACACAGATACGCAGTATTTT.

This clonotype was picked up many times. The rearrangement uses TRBV7-6 and TRBJ2-1, with D possibly TRBD2 on 5 matching bases. This CDR3 contains 16 residues. In germline, CDR1 is SGHVS, CDR2 FNYEAQ. The V gene lost 2 bases and the J gene lost 0 bases, with 11 bases spanning the gap. CDR3 in amino acids: CASSLRAGSSYNEQFF. CDR3 bases: TGTGCCAGCAGCTTACGGGCGGGCAGCTCCTACAATGAGCAGTTCTTC. Complete variable domain (other parts from reference TRBV7-6 and TRBJ2-1): GAGVSQSPRYKVTKRGQDVALRCDPISGHVSLYWYRQALGQGPEFLTYFNYEAQQDKSGLPNDRFSAERPEGSISTLTIQRTEQRDSAMYRCASSLRAGSSYNEQFFGPGTRLTVL.

This clonotype occurred a few times. The chain is built from TRBV4-1 and TRBJ2-2, with a weak D call TRBD1 (6 bases). The CDR3 has 15 residues. Germline V gene sequence: CDR1 MGHRA, CDR2 YSYEKL. Trimming stripped 6 bases from V and 3 bases from J, with 14 bases between. CDR3 nucleotides: TGCGCCAGCAGTCACAGGGATAAAGACACCGGGGAGCTGTTTTTT. Protein sequence: CASSHRDKDTGELFF.

This clonotype was seen a handful of times. The chain uses TRBV11-2 and TRBJ2-7; tentative D call: TRBD1 (5 bases). This CDR3 has 14 amino acids. V lost 3 bases and J lost 2, with 11 bases in between. The germline V gene encodes CDR1 SGHAT and CDR2 FQNNGV. CDR3 residues: CASSFGAGTYEQYV. CDR3 coding DNA: TGTGCCAGCAGCTTTGGGGCAGGGACCTACGAGCAGTACGTC.